The present TCR beta chain was sequenced within a study of shared clonotypes between healthy human individuals. The CDR3 contains 19 residues. Germline values: CDR1 GTSNPN, CDR2 SVGIG (reference sequence). V was pared by 1 base and J by 0 bases, with 24 bases between. Here immunoSEQ multiplex PCR was the method, and the copy in TCRdb shows in-frame clones only, minus some. The table shows about 2.4 million clones, with approximately 94% occurring only once. This clone was seen a handful of times. The sample consisted of naive CD4+ T cells sorted from blood. Described subset: CD45RA+ positively selected. The receptor was isolated from a man between 18 and 29 years old in good health. This chain uses TRBV30 with TRBJ1-1, with D perhaps TRBD1 (6 bases). CDR3 amino acids: CAWSGTITGQSSLNTEAFF. The CDR3 nucleotides read TGTGCCTGGAGTGGGACAATAACGGGACAAAGCTCACTGAACACTGAAGCTTTCTTT.